This TCR beta chain comes out of a study of identical twins (dated by TCRdb to about 2016). General notes on the study: To test whether fetal clonotypes persist, this study deep-sequenced TCR alpha and beta repertoires from monozygotic twins, from unrelated adults of various ages, and from cord blood. To rule out contamination, the twin experiments were replicated at different times with different library preparation protocols.

The receptor library was made with 5' RACE. Reads for this sample came from an Illumina HiSeq 2000. A universal primer binding site was introduced by template switching, and a unique molecular identifier was present in the final cDNA, enabling accurate counting of TCR cDNA molecules. Specific primers in the conserved constant-segment region were used to synthesize first-strand cDNA for the TCR alpha and beta chains. To control for contamination, each cDNA library was double barcoded with a SMART-Mk sample barcode plus Illumina barcodes. TruSeq adapter sequences, together with Illumina sample barcodes, were added in two successive PCR steps. TCR alpha and beta cDNA libraries were sequenced on the Illumina HiSeq platform with custom primers. The study's own analysis went as follows. Raw reads were processed with MiGEC to extract unique molecular identifiers, and MiXCR was used to determine CDR3 positions. For each individual, recombination models were inferred using an EM algorithm with the repgenHMM and IGoR tools. Shared clonotype analysis was performed with the tcR package in R, normalizing sharing by the product of cloneset sizes. To study raw recombination free of thymic and clonal selection effects, out-of-frame nonproductive sequences were analyzed. The public reads were quality trimmed at Q25 with fastp and then assembled into clones with MiXCR by TCRdb, keeping productive beta chains. Rows merge per CDR3 protein into single entries with the most common DNA and genes. TCRdb, not the original authors, processed these V and J calls. The sample table contains 350,000 or so distinct CDR3 sequences; only one count was recorded for 9% to 15% of them. The ten largest make up around 7.8% of the sample.

All donors were healthy Caucasians. Three pairs of female monozygotic twins, all aged roughly 18 to 29 years, made up the twin cohort. CD4+ and CD8+ T cell populations were isolated with positive isolation kits from Invitrogen. CDR1 SGHKS and CDR2 YYEKEE were looked up in the germline V gene (reference sequence). The CDR3 covers 15 residues, taking in both the cysteine and the phenylalanine. Only the CDR3 DNA stays, 45 bases, in frame from base 1. V is reduced by 1 base and J by 3 bases, leaving a spacing of 14 bases between them. General study outcomes and caveats: Abundant cord blood beta clonotypes had fewer insertions, young adult naive repertoires showed a similar but weaker trend, and memory repertoires showed no such trend. Conclusions relied on cross-sectional statistical analysis, since the same donors could not be followed over many years. Zero-insertion analyses could be partly confounded by invariant T cells such as MAIT and iNKT, though diverse VJ usage argued against such confounding for most clonotypes. In monozygotic twins, recombination models systematically underestimated out-of-frame TCR alpha sharing, but the models matched the sharing seen between unrelated individuals. Excess twin sharing in beta out-of-frame sequences was weaker because fewer shared sequences lowered the signal-to-noise ratio. Compared with coincidental sharing between unrelated individuals, an excess of low generation-probability sequences was observed among out-of-frame TCR alpha sequences shared between twins.

This clonotype has only a few counts. There is no known antigen for this receptor. Within one base of it there is no much larger clone, and no base qualities were kept. The data also belong to a second study, concerning yellow fever vaccine responses in identical twins. From that second study: The authors reported that the T cell response to vaccination in identical twins appeared partly convergent and partly personalized. In the study, vaccine-responding T cell clones were precisely tracked in identical twins.

The rearranged segments are TRBV5-5 and TRBJ2-7; no D gene is confidently identified. The TCR comes from a young woman in good health. Sequencing was done on a sample of CD8+ T cells sorted from blood. The bases read TGTGCCAGCAGCTTGACGGTCGCAGCCCTCTACGAGCAGTACTTC. Its translation is CASSLTVAALYEQYF.